This T cell receptor beta chain was captured in a study of blood T cell repertoires in COVID-19. CDR1 is SGHDT, CDR2 YYEEEE, per germline. The V end lost 5 bases, the J end lost 2 bases, and 16 bases lay between the germline ends. CDR3 length: 16 amino acids. Sequencing used immunoSEQ multiplex PCR; TCRdb keeps in-frame clones, though not all of them. The table has hundreds of thousands of clones, approximately 91% seen once. The chain combines TRBV5-6 with TRBJ2-2; tentative D call: TRBD1 (5 bases). The sequenced sample consisted of PBMCs or T cells enriched from blood (not recorded which). The clonotype comes from a woman aged 40 to 49 who had recovered from COVID-19. The chain's CDR3 is CASRLTTGLNTGELFF. DNA for the CDR3: TGTGCCAGCAGACTTACTACAGGCCTTAACACCGGGGAGCTGTTTTTT.